These T cell receptor beta chains were read from a single sample in a study of cytomegalovirus exposure and HLA in healthy donors. Assay: immunoSEQ multiplex PCR; the TCRdb copy retains only in-frame clones and omits some. The sample includes 100,000 or so clones, around 73% of them seen just once. The sample was PBMCs. Every receptor here comes from a young man in good health and CMV-seronegative. CDR3s include the opening cysteine and the closing phenylalanine or tryptophan. D genes are given only for firm matches. Only some rows state a clone size, as once, few, many or a class for expanded clones.

clone size	J gene	D gene	V gene	CDR3 DNA	CDR3 protein
-	TRBJ2-5	TRBD2	TRBV7-2	TGTGCCAGCAGCTTATCTTTACTAGCGGGGGGGGGAGCAGAGACCCAGTACTTC	CASSLSLLAGGGAETQYF
-	TRBJ1-5	-	TRBV28	TGTGCCAGCAGTTTGGGTAGGGGATCGCAGCCCCAGCATTTT	CASSLGRGSQPQHF
-	TRBJ2-7	-	TRBV6-1	TGTGCCAGCAGAGAACAGGGTAATTACGAGCAGTACTTC	CASREQGNYEQYF
-	TRBJ2-7	TRBD2	TRBV28	TGTGCCAGCAGTTTCGGACTAGCGGGGCTCTCCTACGAGCAGTACTTC	CASSFGLAGLSYEQYF
-	TRBJ2-3	-	TRBV9	TGTGCCAGCAGCGTAGCGGGTAGCTTAGATACGCAGTATTTT	CASSVAGSLDTQYF
-	TRBJ2-7	TRBD1	TRBV5-1	TGCGCCAGCAGCTTTACAGGGGGCGCCTACGAGCAGTACTTC	CASSFTGGAYEQYF
-	TRBJ1-2	-	TRBV7-9	TGTGCCAGCAGCTTAGCGACCTGGGTAGGGGACTATGGCTACACCTTC	CASSLATWVGDYGYTF
-	TRBJ2-7	-	TRBV9	TGTGCCAGCGCTCCCCAGACTAGCTCCTACGAGCAGTACTTC	CASAPQTSSYEQYF
few	TRBJ2-3	-	TRBV7-9	TGTGCCAGCACACAGGGGGGGAGTTGGACAGATACGCAGTATTTT	CASTQGGSWTDTQYF
-	TRBJ2-4	-	TRBV9	TGTGCCAGCAGCAGGATCTCGGGAAACATTCAGTACTTC	CASSRISGNIQYF
-	TRBJ1-2	-	TRBV19	TGTGCCAGTAGTAACAGGGTCGACTATGGCTACACCTTC	CASSNRVDYGYTF